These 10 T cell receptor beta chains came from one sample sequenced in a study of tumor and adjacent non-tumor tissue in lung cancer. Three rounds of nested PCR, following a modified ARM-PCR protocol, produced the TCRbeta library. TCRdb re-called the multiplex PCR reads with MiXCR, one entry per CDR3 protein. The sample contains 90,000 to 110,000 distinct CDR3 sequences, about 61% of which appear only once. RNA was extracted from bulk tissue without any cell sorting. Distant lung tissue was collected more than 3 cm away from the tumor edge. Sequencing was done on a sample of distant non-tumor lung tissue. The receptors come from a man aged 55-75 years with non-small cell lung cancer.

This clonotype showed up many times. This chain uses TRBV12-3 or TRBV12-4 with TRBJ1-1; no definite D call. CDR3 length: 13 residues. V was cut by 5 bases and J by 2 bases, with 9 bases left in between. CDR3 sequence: CASSRTVNTEAFF. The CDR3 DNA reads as TGTGCCAGCAGTCGTACGGTAAACACTGAAGCTTTCTTT.

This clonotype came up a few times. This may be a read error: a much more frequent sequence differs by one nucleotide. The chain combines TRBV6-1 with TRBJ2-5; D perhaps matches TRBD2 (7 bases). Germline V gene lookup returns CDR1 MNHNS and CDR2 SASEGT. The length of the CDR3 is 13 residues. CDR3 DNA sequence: TGTGCCGGCAGCGAACAGGGAGGGGAGACCCAGTACTTC. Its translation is CAGSEQGGETQYF.

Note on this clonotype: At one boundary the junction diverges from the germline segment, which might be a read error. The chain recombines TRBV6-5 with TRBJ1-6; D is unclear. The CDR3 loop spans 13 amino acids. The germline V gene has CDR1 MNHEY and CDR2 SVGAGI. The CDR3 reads CGSSPPNSSPLHF. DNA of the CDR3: TGTGGCAGCAGTCCGCCAAACTCCTCACCCCTCCACTTT.

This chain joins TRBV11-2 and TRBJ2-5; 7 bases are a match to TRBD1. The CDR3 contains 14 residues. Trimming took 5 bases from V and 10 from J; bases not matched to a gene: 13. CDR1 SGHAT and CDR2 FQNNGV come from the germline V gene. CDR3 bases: TGTGCCAGCAGCCCAAATAGTACCCAGGGGGTCCAGTACTTC. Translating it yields CASSPNSTQGVQYF. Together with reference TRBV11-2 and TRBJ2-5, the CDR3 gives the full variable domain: EAGVAQSPRYKIIEKRQSVAFWCNPISGHATLYWYQQILGQGPKLLIQFQNNGVVDDSQLPKDRFSAERLKGVDSTLKIQPAKLEDSAVYLCASSPNSTQGVQYFGPGTRLLVL.

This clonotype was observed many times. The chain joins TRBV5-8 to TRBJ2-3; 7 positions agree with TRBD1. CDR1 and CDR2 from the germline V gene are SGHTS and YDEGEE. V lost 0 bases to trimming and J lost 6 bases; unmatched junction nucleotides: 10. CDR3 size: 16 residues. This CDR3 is CASSLEGDSVLDTQYF. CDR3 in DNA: TGTGCCAGCAGCTTGGAGGGGGACAGTGTTTTGGATACGCAGTATTTT.

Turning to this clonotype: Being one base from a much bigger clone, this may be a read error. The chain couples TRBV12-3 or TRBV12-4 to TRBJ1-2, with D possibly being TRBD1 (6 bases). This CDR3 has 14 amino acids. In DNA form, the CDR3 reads TGTGGCAGCGGAAAGACAGGCGGGGACTATGGCTACACCTTC. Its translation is CGSGKTGGDYGYTF.

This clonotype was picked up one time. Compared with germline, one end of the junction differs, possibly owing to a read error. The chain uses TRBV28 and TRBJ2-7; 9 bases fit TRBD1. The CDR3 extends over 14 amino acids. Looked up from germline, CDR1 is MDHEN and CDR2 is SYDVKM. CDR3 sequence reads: CASSIQGAYYEQHF. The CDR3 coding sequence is TGTGCCAGCAGCATACAGGGGGCCTACTACGAGCAGCACTTC. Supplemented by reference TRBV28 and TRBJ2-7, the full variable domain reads DVKVTQSSRYLVKRTGEKVFLECVQDMDHENMFWYRQDPGLGLRLIYFSYDVKMKEKGDIPEGYSVSREKKERFSLILESASTNQTSMYLCASSIQGAYYEQHFGPGTRLTVT.

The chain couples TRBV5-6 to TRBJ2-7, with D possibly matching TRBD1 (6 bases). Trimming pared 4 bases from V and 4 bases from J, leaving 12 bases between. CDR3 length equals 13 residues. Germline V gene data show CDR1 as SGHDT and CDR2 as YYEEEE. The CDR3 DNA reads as TGTGCCAGCAGCATGGGCAGGGGTTACGAGCAGTACTTC. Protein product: CASSMGRGYEQYF.

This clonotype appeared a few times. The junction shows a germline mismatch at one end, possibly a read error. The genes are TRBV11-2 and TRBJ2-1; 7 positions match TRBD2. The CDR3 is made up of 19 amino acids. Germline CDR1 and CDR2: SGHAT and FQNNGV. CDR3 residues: CASSGLGRVDSRSYNKQFF. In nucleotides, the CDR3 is TGTGCCAGCAGCGGACTAGGACGGGTAGACAGTAGATCCTACAATAAGCAGTTCTTC.

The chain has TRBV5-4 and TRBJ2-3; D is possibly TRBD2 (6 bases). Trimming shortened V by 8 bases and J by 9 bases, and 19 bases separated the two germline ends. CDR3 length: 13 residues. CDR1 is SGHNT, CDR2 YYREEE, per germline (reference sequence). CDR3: CASSPGGVDTQYF. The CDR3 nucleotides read TGTGCCAGTAGCCCAGGAGGGGTGGACACGCAGTATTTT.